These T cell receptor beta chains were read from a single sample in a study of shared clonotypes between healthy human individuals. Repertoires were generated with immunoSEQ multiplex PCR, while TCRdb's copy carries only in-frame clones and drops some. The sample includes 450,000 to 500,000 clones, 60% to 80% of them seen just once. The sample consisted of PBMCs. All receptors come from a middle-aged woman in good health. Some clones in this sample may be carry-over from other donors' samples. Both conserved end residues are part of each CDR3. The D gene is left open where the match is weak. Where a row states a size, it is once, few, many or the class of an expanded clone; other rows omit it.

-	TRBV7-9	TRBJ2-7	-	TGTGCCAGCAGCCCTTATCGGATGACGGGCGAGCAGTACTTC	CASSPYRMTGEQYF
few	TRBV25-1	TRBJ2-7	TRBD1	TGTGCCAGCAGTGAACCGGGACAGACCTACGAGCAGTACTTC	CASSEPGQTYEQYF
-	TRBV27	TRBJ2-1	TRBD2	TGTGCCAGCAGTTTCCAGCGGGAGGAGCGTGAGCAGTTCTTC	CASSFQREEREQFF
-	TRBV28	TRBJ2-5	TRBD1	TGTGCCAGCAGACCCGGACAGGGGTTCGGGTCCCAGTACTTC	CASRPGQGFGSQYF
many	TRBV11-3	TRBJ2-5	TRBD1	TGTGCCAGCAGCCGTCGGACAGGAAGCCAAGAGACCCAGTACTTC	CASSRRTGSQETQYF
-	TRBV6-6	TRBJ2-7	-	TGTGCCAGCAGTCTAGGCTACGAGCAGTACTTC	CASSLGYEQYF
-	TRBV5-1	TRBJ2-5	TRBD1	TGCGCCAGCAGCTTGGGTAGTGGGACAGGGAGCCAAGAGACCCAGTACTTC	CASSLGSGTGSQETQYF
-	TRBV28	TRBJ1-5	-	TGTGCCAGCACCCCCAAGAGCTTCTATAGCAATCAGCCCCAGCATTTT	CASTPKSFYSNQPQHF
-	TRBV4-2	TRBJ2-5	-	TGTGCCAGCAGCACCCAGGGTGGGGAGACCCAGTACTTC	CASSTQGGETQYF
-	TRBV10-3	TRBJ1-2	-	TGTGCCATCAGTGAGGGGAGTAGTAGTGGCTACACCTTC	CAISEGSSSGYTF
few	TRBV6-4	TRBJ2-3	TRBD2	TGTGCCAGCAGTGCGGAGGGACTAGCGGGATCAGATACGCAGTATTTT	CASSAEGLAGSDTQYF
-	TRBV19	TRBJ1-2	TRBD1	TGTGCCAGCTGCCGGGACAGGGTTTATGGCTACACCTTC	CASCRDRVYGYTF
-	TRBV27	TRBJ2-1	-	TGTGCCAGCAGTTTAGGTTCCCCCTACAATGAGCAGTTCTTC	CASSLGSPYNEQFF
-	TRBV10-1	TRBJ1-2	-	TGCGCCAGCAGTGAGAAAGACCGGGACTTCAATGGCTACACCTTC	CASSEKDRDFNGYTF
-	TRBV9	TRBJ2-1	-	TGTGCCAGCAGCGTGGGGAGCTCCTACAATGAGCAGTTCTTC	CASSVGSSYNEQFF
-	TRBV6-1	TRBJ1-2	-	TGTGCCAGCAGTGTCGCGGGTCCGCTTTATGGCTACACCTTC	CASSVAGPLYGYTF
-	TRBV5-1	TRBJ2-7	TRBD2	TGCGCCAGCAGCTTTGCCCGACTAGCGGGAGGGTACGAGCAGTACTTC	CASSFARLAGGYEQYF
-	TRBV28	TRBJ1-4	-	TGTGCCAGCAGTTTCCCCCGGGGCACTAATGAAAAACTGTTTTTT	CASSFPRGTNEKLFF
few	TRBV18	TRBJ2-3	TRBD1	TGTGCCAGCTCCCGGGACAGGGTTCAGTATTTT	CASSRDRVQYF
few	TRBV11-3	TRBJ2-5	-	TGTGCCAGCAGCTCCCGGTGGCAAGAGACCCAGTACTTC	CASSSRWQETQYF
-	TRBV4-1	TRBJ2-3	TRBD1	TGCGCCAGCAGCACCCGGGACAGGGACACAGATACGCAGTATTTT	CASSTRDRDTDTQYF
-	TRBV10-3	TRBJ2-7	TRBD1	TGTGCCAGCATCCCGACAGGGGGCAGGTACGAGCAGTACTTC	CASIPTGGRYEQYF
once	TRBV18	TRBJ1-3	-	TGTGCCAGCTCACCACCGTCCAGCTCTGGAAACACCATATATTTT	CASSPPSSSGNTIYF
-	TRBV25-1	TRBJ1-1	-	TGTGCCAGCAGTGAATTCCATTTTCGGGGGACACCGAACACTGAAGCTTTCTTT	CASSEFHFRGTPNTEAFF
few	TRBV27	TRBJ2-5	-	TGTGCCAGCAGCAAATGGACCGACGCAGAGACCCAGTACTTC	CASSKWTDAETQYF
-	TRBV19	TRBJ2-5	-	TGTGCCAGTAGTATAAGGTGGGTCATCGGACGGAAACAAGAGACCCAGTACTTC	CASSIRWVIGRKQETQYF
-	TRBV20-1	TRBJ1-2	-	TGCAGTGCTAGAGGCGGATGGGGCTACACCTTC	CSARGGWGYTF
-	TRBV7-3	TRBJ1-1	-	TGTGCCAGCAGCTTTTCCCTCGGGGGTGAAGCTTTCTTT	CASSFSLGGEAFF
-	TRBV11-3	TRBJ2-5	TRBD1	TGTGCCAGCAGCCCCGACGGGGACAGAGAAGAGACCCAGTACTTC	CASSPDGDREETQYF
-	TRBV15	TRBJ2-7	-	TGTGCCACCAGCAGAGAATTTACTAGCTACGAGCAGTACTTC	CATSREFTSYEQYF
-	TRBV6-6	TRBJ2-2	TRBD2	TGTGCCAGCGTACCCGGGACTAGCGTTAACACCGGGGAGCTGTTTTTT	CASVPGTSVNTGELFF
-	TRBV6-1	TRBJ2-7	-	TGTGCCAGCAGTGTGGTCTACGAGCAGTACTTC	CASSVVYEQYF
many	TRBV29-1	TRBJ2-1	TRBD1	TGCAGCGTTCGGGACAGAAATGAGCAGTTCTTC	CSVRDRNEQFF
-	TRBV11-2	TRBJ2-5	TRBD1	TGTGCCAGCAGCTTAGATCGACAGGGGGCCGTGCAGACCCAGTACTTC	CASSLDRQGAVQTQYF
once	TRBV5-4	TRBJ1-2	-	TGTGCCAGCAGCCCACTTAGATCTGGCTACACCTTC	CASSPLRSGYTF
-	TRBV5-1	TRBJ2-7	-	TGCGCCAGCAGCTCGGACGGAGTACCCAACTACGAGCAGTACTTC	CASSSDGVPNYEQYF
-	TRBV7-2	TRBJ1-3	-	TGTGCCAGCAGCTTAGTTTCCCCGACGAGACTAGGAAACACCATATATTTT	CASSLVSPTRLGNTIYF
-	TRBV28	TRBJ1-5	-	TGTGCCGCCTCGAGGAGGGCGCGGAGCAATCAGCCCCAGCATTTT	CAASRRARSNQPQHF
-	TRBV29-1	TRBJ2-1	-	TGCAGCGTTGGGAGGGCGGGATTTACCTACAATGAGCAGTTCTTC	CSVGRAGFTYNEQFF
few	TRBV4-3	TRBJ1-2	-	TGCGCCAGCAGCCAAGAAGCGGATGTCCATGGCTACACCTTC	CASSQEADVHGYTF
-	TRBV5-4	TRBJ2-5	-	TGTGCCAGCAGCTCTCCGAGGGGTGGAGAGACCCAGTACTTC	CASSSPRGGETQYF
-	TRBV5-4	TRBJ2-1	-	TGTGCCAGCAGCTCGCAAATTAGCAACAATGAGCAGTTCTTC	CASSSQISNNEQFF
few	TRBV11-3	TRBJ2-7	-	TGTGCCAGCAGCCACCCGGGGCGGGAGCAGTACTTC	CASSHPGREQYF
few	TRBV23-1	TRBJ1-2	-	TGCGCCAGCAGTCAATCGTCCAGGGAGAAGGGCTACACCTTC	CASSQSSREKGYTF
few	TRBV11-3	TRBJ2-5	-	TGTGCCAGCAGCGGCCTTGAAGAGACCCAGTACTTC	CASSGLEETQYF
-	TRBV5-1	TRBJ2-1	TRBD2	TGCGCCAGCAGTATCAGGACTAGCGGGACTCTAGGGACCTACAATGAGCAGTTCTTC	CASSIRTSGTLGTYNEQFF
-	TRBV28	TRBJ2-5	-	TGTGCCAGCCGGGGGGCGTTAGAGCAGTACTTC	CASRGALEQYF
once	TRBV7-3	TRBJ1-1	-	TGTGCCAGCAGCGCCAGGTTGGGCACTGAAGCTTTCTTT	CASSARLGTEAFF
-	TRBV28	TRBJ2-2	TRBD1	TGTGCCAGCGGACAGGGGCGGACCGGGGAGCTGTTTTTT	CASGQGRTGELFF
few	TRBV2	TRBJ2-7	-	TGTGCCAGCAGTGAAAGGTTTGGACAGCACTCCTACGAGCAGTACTTC	CASSERFGQHSYEQYF
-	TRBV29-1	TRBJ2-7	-	TGCAGCGTAATTCAGGACGGGACCTACGAGCAGTACTTC	CSVIQDGTYEQYF
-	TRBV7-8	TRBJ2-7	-	TGTGCCAGCAGCCCTGGCGGGACTGCTTCCTACGAGCAGTACTTC	CASSPGGTASYEQYF
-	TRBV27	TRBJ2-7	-	TGTGCCAGCAGTTTATGTAGGAGTGCCCATGCGTTCGAGCAGTACTTC	CASSLCRSAHAFEQYF
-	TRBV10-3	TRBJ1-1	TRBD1	TGTGCCATCAAAAGGGAGACAGGGTTGGGCACTGAAGCTTTCTTT	CAIKRETGLGTEAFF